The rows below give T cell receptor beta chains drawn from one sample of a study of shared clonotypes between healthy human individuals. Assay used: immunoSEQ multiplex PCR; TCRdb lists only in-frame clones, some missing. In the table there are about a million clones, about 80% of which are singletons. Sequenced input: memory CD4+ T cells sorted from blood. The receptors come from a man in his late teens or twenties in good health. The CDR3 runs from the conserved cysteine through the conserved F or W. D genes are given only for firm matches. Expanded clones get a size class; other rows say once, few or many, or leave the size out.

v_call: TRBV7-2
d_call: .
clone_size: .
j_call: TRBJ1-2
cdr3_nt: TGTGCCAGCAGCTCCTTGGTGGGCTACACCTTC
cdr3_aa: CASSSLVGYTF

v_call: TRBV18
d_call: TRBD1
clone_size: once
j_call: TRBJ1-2
cdr3_nt: TGTGCCAGCTCACCCGAGGACAGGCCGCACTATGGCTACACCTTC
cdr3_aa: CASSPEDRPHYGYTF

v_call: TRBV27
d_call: .
clone_size: .
j_call: TRBJ2-7
cdr3_nt: TGTGCCAGCAGGCTTCAGGGTTTTGGGCAGGGGTCCTACGAGCAGTACTTC
cdr3_aa: CASRLQGFGQGSYEQYF

v_call: TRBV9
d_call: TRBD2
clone_size: few
j_call: TRBJ2-1
cdr3_nt: TGTGCCAGCAGCGCTGCGGGACTACCTAGGAATGAGCAGTTCTTC
cdr3_aa: CASSAAGLPRNEQFF

v_call: TRBV7-2
d_call: .
clone_size: .
j_call: TRBJ1-1
cdr3_nt: TGTGCCAGCAGCTTAGCTCGGGAGACAGAAGCTTTCTTT
cdr3_aa: CASSLARETEAFF

v_call: TRBV5-4
d_call: TRBD1
clone_size: .
j_call: TRBJ1-6
cdr3_nt: TGTGCCAGCAGCCCCAGGACAGGGGGCTCGAATTCACCCCTCCACTTT
cdr3_aa: CASSPRTGGSNSPLHF

v_call: TRBV6-5
d_call: TRBD1
clone_size: once
j_call: TRBJ1-2
cdr3_nt: TGTGCCAGCAGTGTGGGACAGAACTATGGCTACACCTTC
cdr3_aa: CASSVGQNYGYTF

v_call: TRBV5-1
d_call: .
clone_size: .
j_call: TRBJ1-5
cdr3_nt: TGCGCCAGCAGCTTGGCCCCGAGTGGTGAGAATCAGCCCCAGCATTTT
cdr3_aa: CASSLAPSGENQPQHF

v_call: TRBV4-1
d_call: .
clone_size: .
j_call: TRBJ2-6
cdr3_nt: TGCGCCAGCAGCCAAGAATCAATCCCATTTGGGGCCAACGTCCTGACTTTC
cdr3_aa: CASSQESIPFGANVLTF

v_call: TRBV12-5
d_call: .
clone_size: .
j_call: TRBJ2-3
cdr3_nt: TGTGCTAGTGGTTTGGATCGCGGGGATACGCAGTATTTT
cdr3_aa: CASGLDRGDTQYF

v_call: TRBV5-4
d_call: .
clone_size: .
j_call: TRBJ1-1
cdr3_nt: TGTGCCACCGGGGGAGGTAAAGTGATGAACACTGAAGCTTTCTTT
cdr3_aa: CATGGGKVMNTEAFF

v_call: TRBV19
d_call: TRBD1
clone_size: .
j_call: TRBJ2-3
cdr3_nt: TGTGCCAGTAGTAGGGGACAGGGGGGCACAGATACGCAGTATTTT
cdr3_aa: CASSRGQGGTDTQYF

v_call: TRBV11-2
d_call: .
clone_size: .
j_call: TRBJ2-3
cdr3_nt: TGTGCCAGCAGCTCTGGACAAGAACGGTATAGCACAGATACGCAGTATTTT
cdr3_aa: CASSSGQERYSTDTQYF

v_call: TRBV28
d_call: .
clone_size: once
j_call: TRBJ1-3
cdr3_nt: TGTGCCACCGTCCGAGCGGCGGGCAAAAACACCATATATTTT
cdr3_aa: CATVRAAGKNTIYF

v_call: TRBV11-2
d_call: TRBD1
clone_size: .
j_call: TRBJ2-7
cdr3_nt: TGTGCCAGCAGCACGACGACAGGGCCATACGAGCAGTACTTC
cdr3_aa: CASSTTTGPYEQYF

v_call: TRBV6-6
d_call: .
clone_size: .
j_call: TRBJ1-4
cdr3_nt: TGTGCCAGCACCCCGAGTCTGGCTAATGAAAAACTGTTTTTT
cdr3_aa: CASTPSLANEKLFF

v_call: TRBV7-8
d_call: .
clone_size: .
j_call: TRBJ1-4
cdr3_nt: TGTGCCAGCAGCTTATCGCCTATCTTTGAAAAACTGTTTTTT
cdr3_aa: CASSLSPIFEKLFF

v_call: TRBV18
d_call: .
clone_size: few
j_call: TRBJ1-1
cdr3_nt: TGTGCCAGCTCACCGGTGGAGAACACTGAAGCTTTCTTT
cdr3_aa: CASSPVENTEAFF

v_call: TRBV13
d_call: TRBD2
clone_size: .
j_call: TRBJ2-7
cdr3_nt: TGTGCCAGCAGCAAAAGCGGGAGCTTAACTCCCCGCCCCTACGAGCAGTACTTC
cdr3_aa: CASSKSGSLTPRPYEQYF

v_call: TRBV5-1
d_call: .
clone_size: .
j_call: TRBJ2-7
cdr3_nt: TGCGCCAGCAGCTTGGGACAGATATCCTACGAGCAGTACTTC
cdr3_aa: CASSLGQISYEQYF

v_call: TRBV2
d_call: .
clone_size: .
j_call: TRBJ2-6
cdr3_nt: TGTGCCAGCACCGAGACCGCCTCCAACGTCCTGACTTTC
cdr3_aa: CASTETASNVLTF

v_call: TRBV30
d_call: TRBD1
clone_size: .
j_call: TRBJ1-6
cdr3_nt: TGTGCCTGGAGTGTAGGGGGCGGATCACCCCTCCACTTT
cdr3_aa: CAWSVGGGSPLHF

v_call: TRBV7-9
d_call: .
clone_size: .
j_call: TRBJ1-6
cdr3_nt: TGTGCCAGCAGCTTATCAGGCGGTGCACCCCTCCACTTT
cdr3_aa: CASSLSGGAPLHF

v_call: TRBV28
d_call: .
clone_size: .
j_call: TRBJ2-7
cdr3_nt: TGTGCCAGCAGCCGAGACAGCTTCTCCTACGAGCAGTACTTC
cdr3_aa: CASSRDSFSYEQYF

v_call: TRBV5-5
d_call: .
clone_size: .
j_call: TRBJ1-6
cdr3_nt: TGTGCCAGCAGCGGTAACAGGAGGAGGGGTATAAAAGTTTATAATTCACCCCTCCACTTT
cdr3_aa: CASSGNRRRGIKVYNSPLHF

v_call: TRBV28
d_call: TRBD1
clone_size: .
j_call: TRBJ2-5
cdr3_nt: TGTGCCAGCAGGGGACAGGGGTACGAGACCCAGTACTTC
cdr3_aa: CASRGQGYETQYF

v_call: TRBV9
d_call: .
clone_size: .
j_call: TRBJ2-5
cdr3_nt: TGTGCCAGCAGCGTAGGTGGGGGAGAGGTCCAGTACTTC
cdr3_aa: CASSVGGGEVQYF

v_call: TRBV27
d_call: TRBD1
clone_size: once
j_call: TRBJ1-1
cdr3_nt: TGTGCCAGCAGTCCAGACAGGGTCGGGGCGACTGAAGCTTTCTTT
cdr3_aa: CASSPDRVGATEAFF

v_call: TRBV5-6
d_call: TRBD2
clone_size: .
j_call: TRBJ2-7
cdr3_nt: TGTGCCAGCAGCCTGACGGGGGGTTACGAGCAGTACTTC
cdr3_aa: CASSLTGGYEQYF

v_call: TRBV27
d_call: TRBD2
clone_size: .
j_call: TRBJ2-1
cdr3_nt: TGTGCCAGCAGTTTATATTCCGGGACTAGCGGGATAAATGAGCAGTTCTTC
cdr3_aa: CASSLYSGTSGINEQFF

v_call: TRBV28
d_call: TRBD1
clone_size: once
j_call: TRBJ1-2
cdr3_nt: TGTGCCAGCAGTTTAGTCGGACAGGGGGCGGATGGCTACACCTTC
cdr3_aa: CASSLVGQGADGYTF

v_call: TRBV5-1
d_call: .
clone_size: .
j_call: TRBJ1-5
cdr3_nt: TGCGCCAGCAGCCCCGACGGGACTAGCAATCAGCCCCAGCATTTT
cdr3_aa: CASSPDGTSNQPQHF

v_call: TRBV7-9
d_call: TRBD1
clone_size: .
j_call: TRBJ1-1
cdr3_nt: TGTGCCAGCAGCTTCGCGGACAGGGTTTTGACTGAAGCTTTCTTT
cdr3_aa: CASSFADRVLTEAFF

v_call: TRBV6-5
d_call: .
clone_size: .
j_call: TRBJ2-1
cdr3_nt: TGTGCCAGCAGTTACCACGGGCAGGGTTTGAATGAGCAGTTCTTC
cdr3_aa: CASSYHGQGLNEQFF

v_call: TRBV5-6
d_call: TRBD1
clone_size: .
j_call: TRBJ2-5
cdr3_nt: TGTGCCAGCAGCTTGACGACAGGGGTGGGAGAGACCCAGTACTTC
cdr3_aa: CASSLTTGVGETQYF

v_call: TRBV2
d_call: .
clone_size: .
j_call: TRBJ2-7
cdr3_nt: TGTGCCAGCAAGCTAGATTCGGGCGAGCAGTACTTC
cdr3_aa: CASKLDSGEQYF

v_call: TRBV6-1
d_call: .
clone_size: .
j_call: TRBJ1-2
cdr3_nt: TGTGCCAGCAGTGACCCCGGAGGATCCTATGGCTACACCTTC
cdr3_aa: CASSDPGGSYGYTF

v_call: TRBV2
d_call: .
clone_size: .
j_call: TRBJ1-2
cdr3_nt: TGTGCCAGCCACCAGACCTATGGCTACACCTTC
cdr3_aa: CASHQTYGYTF

v_call: TRBV5-1
d_call: .
clone_size: .
j_call: TRBJ2-3
cdr3_nt: TGCGCCAGCAGCTTGGCCCCCGGGGGCGGCACAGATACGCAGTATTTT
cdr3_aa: CASSLAPGGGTDTQYF

v_call: TRBV2
d_call: .
clone_size: .
j_call: TRBJ2-7
cdr3_nt: TGTGCCAGCAGTGACGTAGCGCGAAAAATAACTTACGAGCAGTACTTC
cdr3_aa: CASSDVARKITYEQYF

v_call: TRBV2
d_call: .
clone_size: .
j_call: TRBJ2-7
cdr3_nt: TGTGCCAGCTTCTCGGTACCGCTGTACGAGCAGTACTTC
cdr3_aa: CASFSVPLYEQYF

v_call: TRBV29-1
d_call: .
clone_size: .
j_call: TRBJ2-7
cdr3_nt: TGCAGCGTAGCAGCGGGTACATACGAGCAGTACTTC
cdr3_aa: CSVAAGTYEQYF

v_call: TRBV5-1
d_call: .
clone_size: .
j_call: TRBJ1-1
cdr3_nt: TGCGCCAGCAGCTCGAGGAGTTCACAAGAAGCTTTCTTT
cdr3_aa: CASSSRSSQEAFF

v_call: TRBV28
d_call: .
clone_size: .
j_call: TRBJ1-2
cdr3_nt: TGTGCCACTTACTCGGAAGGTCGGGGGGACTATGGCTACACCTTC
cdr3_aa: CATYSEGRGDYGYTF

v_call: TRBV5-6
d_call: TRBD2
clone_size: once
j_call: TRBJ2-4
cdr3_nt: TGTGCCAGCAGCTTGGTCGTTAGCGGGAGTGCCAAAAACATTCAGTACTTC
cdr3_aa: CASSLVVSGSAKNIQYF

v_call: TRBV7-6
d_call: TRBD1
clone_size: .
j_call: TRBJ1-6
cdr3_nt: TGTGCCAGCAGCTTAGCGACAGGGGCTTCACCCCTCCACTTT
cdr3_aa: CASSLATGASPLHF

v_call: TRBV7-2
d_call: .
clone_size: few
j_call: TRBJ2-1
cdr3_nt: TGTGCCAGCAGCTTAGCGTGGAGCTCCTACAATGAGCAGTTCTTC
cdr3_aa: CASSLAWSSYNEQFF

v_call: TRBV9
d_call: TRBD1
clone_size: .
j_call: TRBJ1-2
cdr3_nt: TGTGCCAGCAGCGCTGACAGGGTAGGAGGGGGCTACACCTTC
cdr3_aa: CASSADRVGGGYTF

v_call: TRBV6-6
d_call: .
clone_size: .
j_call: TRBJ2-5
cdr3_nt: TGTGCCAGCAGTTACGGTCTCCGGCAGAACCAAGAGACCCAGTACTTC
cdr3_aa: CASSYGLRQNQETQYF

v_call: TRBV27
d_call: .
clone_size: .
j_call: TRBJ2-7
cdr3_nt: TGTGCCAGCAGTTTAAGGCCCCCCGGGCAGTACTTC
cdr3_aa: CASSLRPPGQYF

v_call: TRBV7-9
d_call: .
clone_size: .
j_call: TRBJ2-7
cdr3_nt: TGTGCCAGCAGCTTAGCCCCCCGCTACGAGCAGTACTTC
cdr3_aa: CASSLAPRYEQYF

v_call: TRBV7-9
d_call: TRBD1
clone_size: .
j_call: TRBJ2-3
cdr3_nt: TGTGCCAGCAGCTTGACAGGGGGCGGGACAGATACGCAGTATTTT
cdr3_aa: CASSLTGGGTDTQYF

v_call: TRBV6-1
d_call: .
clone_size: .
j_call: TRBJ1-1
cdr3_nt: TGTGCCAGCAGTGAGCGGTTAATGAACACTGAAGCTTTCTTT
cdr3_aa: CASSERLMNTEAFF

v_call: TRBV7-9
d_call: .
clone_size: .
j_call: TRBJ1-5
cdr3_nt: TGTGCCAGCAGCTTCCTTTTGGGTCAGCCCCAGCATTTT
cdr3_aa: CASSFLLGQPQHF